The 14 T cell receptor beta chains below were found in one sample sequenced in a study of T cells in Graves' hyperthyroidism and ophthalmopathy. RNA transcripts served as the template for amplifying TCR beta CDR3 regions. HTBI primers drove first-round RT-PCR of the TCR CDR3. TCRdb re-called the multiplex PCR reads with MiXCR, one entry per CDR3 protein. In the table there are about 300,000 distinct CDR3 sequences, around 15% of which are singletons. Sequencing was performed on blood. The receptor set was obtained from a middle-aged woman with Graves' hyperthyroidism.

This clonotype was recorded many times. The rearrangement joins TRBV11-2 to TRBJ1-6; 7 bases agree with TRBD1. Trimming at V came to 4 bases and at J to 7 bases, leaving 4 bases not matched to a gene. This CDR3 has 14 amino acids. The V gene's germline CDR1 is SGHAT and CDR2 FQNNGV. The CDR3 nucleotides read TGTGCCAGCAGCTCGGGACAGCCGAATTCACCCCTCCACTTT. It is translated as CASSSGQPNSPLHF.

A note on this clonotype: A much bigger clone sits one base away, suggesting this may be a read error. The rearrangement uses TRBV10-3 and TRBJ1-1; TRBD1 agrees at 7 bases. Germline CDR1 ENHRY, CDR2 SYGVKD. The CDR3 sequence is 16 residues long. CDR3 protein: CAISEPQQGWNIEAFF. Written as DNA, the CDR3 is TGTGCCATCAGTGAGCCGCAACAGGGGTGGAACATTGAAGCTTTCTTT.

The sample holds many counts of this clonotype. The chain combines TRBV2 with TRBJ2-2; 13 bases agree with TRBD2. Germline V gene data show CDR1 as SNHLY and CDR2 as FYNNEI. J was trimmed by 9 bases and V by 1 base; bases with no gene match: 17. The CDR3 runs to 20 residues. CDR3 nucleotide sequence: TGTGCCAGCAGTGAAGTGCTTTCTTCCGGGACTAGCGGGACCGACCGGGAGCTGTTTTTT. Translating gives CASSEVLSSGTSGTDRELFF.

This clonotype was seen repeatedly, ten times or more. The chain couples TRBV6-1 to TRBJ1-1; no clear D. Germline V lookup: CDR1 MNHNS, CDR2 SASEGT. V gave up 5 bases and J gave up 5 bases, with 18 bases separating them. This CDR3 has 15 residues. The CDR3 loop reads CASSSTEFGGTEAFF. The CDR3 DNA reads TGTGCCAGCAGTTCCACAGAGTTTGGTGGGACTGAAGCTTTCTTT.

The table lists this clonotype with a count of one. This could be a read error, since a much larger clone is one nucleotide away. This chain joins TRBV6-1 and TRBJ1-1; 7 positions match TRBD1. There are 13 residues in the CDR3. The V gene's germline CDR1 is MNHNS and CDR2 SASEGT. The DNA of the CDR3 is TGTGCCGGCAGTGAAGCGCAAGAGGGGGCGACTTTCTTT. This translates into CAGSEAQEGATFF.

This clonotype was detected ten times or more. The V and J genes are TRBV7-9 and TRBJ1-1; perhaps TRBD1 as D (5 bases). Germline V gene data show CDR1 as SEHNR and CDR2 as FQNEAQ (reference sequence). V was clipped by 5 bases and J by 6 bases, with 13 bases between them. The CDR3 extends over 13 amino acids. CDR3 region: CASSVTAAPEAFF. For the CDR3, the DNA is TGTGCCAGCAGCGTGACAGCGGCGCCTGAAGCTTTCTTT.

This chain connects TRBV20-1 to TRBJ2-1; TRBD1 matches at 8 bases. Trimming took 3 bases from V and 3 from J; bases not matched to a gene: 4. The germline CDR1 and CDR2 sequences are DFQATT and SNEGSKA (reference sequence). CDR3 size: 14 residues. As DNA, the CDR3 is TGCAGTGCTAGTAGGACAGGGTACTACAATGAGCAGTTCTTC. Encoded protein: CSASRTGYYNEQFF.

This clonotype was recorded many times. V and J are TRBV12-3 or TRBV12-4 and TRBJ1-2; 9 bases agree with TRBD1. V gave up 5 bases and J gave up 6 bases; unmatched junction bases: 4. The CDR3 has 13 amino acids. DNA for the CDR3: TGTGCCAGCAGTGGGGACAGGGTGGATGGCTACACCTTC. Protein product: CASSGDRVDGYTF.

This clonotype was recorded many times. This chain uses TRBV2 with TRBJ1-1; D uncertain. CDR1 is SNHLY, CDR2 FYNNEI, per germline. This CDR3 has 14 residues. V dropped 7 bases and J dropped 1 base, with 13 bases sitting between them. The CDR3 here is CASTRAVENTEAFF. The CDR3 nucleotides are TGTGCCAGCACCCGGGCGGTAGAGAACACTGAAGCTTTCTTT.

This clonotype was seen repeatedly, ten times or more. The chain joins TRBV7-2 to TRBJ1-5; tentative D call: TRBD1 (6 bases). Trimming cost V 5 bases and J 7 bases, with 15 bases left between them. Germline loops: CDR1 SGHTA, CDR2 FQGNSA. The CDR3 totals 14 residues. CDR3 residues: CASSLTTGRQPQHF. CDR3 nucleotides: TGTGCCAGCAGCCTTACGACAGGCAGACAGCCCCAGCATTTT.

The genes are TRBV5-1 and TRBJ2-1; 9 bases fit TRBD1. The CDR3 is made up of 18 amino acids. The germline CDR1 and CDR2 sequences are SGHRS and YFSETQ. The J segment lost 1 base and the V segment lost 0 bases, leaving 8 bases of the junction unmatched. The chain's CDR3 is CASSLELPTGGSYNEQFF. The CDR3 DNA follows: TGCGCCAGCAGCTTGGAACTTCCGACAGGGGGTTCCTACAATGAGCAGTTCTTC.

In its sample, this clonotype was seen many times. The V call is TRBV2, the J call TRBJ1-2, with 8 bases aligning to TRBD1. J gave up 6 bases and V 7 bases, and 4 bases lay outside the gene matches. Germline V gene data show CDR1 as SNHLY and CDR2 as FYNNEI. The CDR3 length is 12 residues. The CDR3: CASNDRGDGYTF. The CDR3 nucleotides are TGTGCCAGCAACGACAGGGGAGATGGCTACACCTTC.

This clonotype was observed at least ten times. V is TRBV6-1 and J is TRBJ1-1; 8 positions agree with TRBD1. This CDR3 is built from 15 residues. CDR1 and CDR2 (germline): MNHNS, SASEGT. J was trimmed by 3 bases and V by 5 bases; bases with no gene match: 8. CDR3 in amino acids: CASSYTPTGDTEAFF. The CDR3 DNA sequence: TGTGCCAGCAGTTACACCCCGACAGGGGACACTGAAGCTTTCTTT.

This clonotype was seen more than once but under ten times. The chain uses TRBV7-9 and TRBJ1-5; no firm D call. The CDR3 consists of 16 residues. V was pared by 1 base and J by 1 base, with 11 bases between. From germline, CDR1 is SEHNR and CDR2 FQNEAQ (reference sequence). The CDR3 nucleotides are TGTGCCAGCAGCTTAGGCGCGGGCCCGAGCAATCAGCCCCAGCATTTT. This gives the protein CASSLGAGPSNQPQHF.